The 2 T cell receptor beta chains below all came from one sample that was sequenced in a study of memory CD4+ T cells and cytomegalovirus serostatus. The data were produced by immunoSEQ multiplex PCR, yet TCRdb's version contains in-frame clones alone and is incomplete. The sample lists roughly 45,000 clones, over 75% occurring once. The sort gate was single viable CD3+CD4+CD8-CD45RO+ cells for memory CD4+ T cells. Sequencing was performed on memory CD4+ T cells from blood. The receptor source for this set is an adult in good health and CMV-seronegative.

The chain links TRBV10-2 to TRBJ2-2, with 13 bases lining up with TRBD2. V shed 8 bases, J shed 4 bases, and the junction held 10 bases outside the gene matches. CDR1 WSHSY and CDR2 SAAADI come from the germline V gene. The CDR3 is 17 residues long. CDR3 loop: CASAPGTSGTRTGELFF. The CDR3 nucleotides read TGCGCCAGCGCCCCCGGGACTAGCGGGACTCGCACCGGGGAGCTGTTTTTT.

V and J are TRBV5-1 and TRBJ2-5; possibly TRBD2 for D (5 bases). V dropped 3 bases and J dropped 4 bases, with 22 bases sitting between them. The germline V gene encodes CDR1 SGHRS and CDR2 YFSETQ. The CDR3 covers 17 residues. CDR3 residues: CASSSTAATRTRETQYF. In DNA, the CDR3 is TGCGCCAGCAGCTCCACAGCGGCAACCAGAACGCGAGAGACCCAGTACTTC.